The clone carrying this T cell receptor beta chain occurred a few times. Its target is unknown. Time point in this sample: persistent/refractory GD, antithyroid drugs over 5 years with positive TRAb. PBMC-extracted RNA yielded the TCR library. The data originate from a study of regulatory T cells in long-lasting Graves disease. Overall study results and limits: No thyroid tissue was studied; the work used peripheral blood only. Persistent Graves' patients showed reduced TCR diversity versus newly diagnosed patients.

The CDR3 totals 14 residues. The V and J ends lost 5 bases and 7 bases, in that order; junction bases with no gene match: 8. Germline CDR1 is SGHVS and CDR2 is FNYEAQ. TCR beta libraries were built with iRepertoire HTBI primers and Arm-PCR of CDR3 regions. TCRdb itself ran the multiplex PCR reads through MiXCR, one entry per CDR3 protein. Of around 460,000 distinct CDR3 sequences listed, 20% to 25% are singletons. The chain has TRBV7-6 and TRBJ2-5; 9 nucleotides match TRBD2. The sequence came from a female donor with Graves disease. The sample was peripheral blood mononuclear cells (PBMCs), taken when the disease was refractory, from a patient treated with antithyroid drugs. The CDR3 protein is CASSPGTSLRTQYF. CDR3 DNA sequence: TGTGCCAGCAGCCCCGGGACTAGCCTAAGGACCCAGTACTTC.